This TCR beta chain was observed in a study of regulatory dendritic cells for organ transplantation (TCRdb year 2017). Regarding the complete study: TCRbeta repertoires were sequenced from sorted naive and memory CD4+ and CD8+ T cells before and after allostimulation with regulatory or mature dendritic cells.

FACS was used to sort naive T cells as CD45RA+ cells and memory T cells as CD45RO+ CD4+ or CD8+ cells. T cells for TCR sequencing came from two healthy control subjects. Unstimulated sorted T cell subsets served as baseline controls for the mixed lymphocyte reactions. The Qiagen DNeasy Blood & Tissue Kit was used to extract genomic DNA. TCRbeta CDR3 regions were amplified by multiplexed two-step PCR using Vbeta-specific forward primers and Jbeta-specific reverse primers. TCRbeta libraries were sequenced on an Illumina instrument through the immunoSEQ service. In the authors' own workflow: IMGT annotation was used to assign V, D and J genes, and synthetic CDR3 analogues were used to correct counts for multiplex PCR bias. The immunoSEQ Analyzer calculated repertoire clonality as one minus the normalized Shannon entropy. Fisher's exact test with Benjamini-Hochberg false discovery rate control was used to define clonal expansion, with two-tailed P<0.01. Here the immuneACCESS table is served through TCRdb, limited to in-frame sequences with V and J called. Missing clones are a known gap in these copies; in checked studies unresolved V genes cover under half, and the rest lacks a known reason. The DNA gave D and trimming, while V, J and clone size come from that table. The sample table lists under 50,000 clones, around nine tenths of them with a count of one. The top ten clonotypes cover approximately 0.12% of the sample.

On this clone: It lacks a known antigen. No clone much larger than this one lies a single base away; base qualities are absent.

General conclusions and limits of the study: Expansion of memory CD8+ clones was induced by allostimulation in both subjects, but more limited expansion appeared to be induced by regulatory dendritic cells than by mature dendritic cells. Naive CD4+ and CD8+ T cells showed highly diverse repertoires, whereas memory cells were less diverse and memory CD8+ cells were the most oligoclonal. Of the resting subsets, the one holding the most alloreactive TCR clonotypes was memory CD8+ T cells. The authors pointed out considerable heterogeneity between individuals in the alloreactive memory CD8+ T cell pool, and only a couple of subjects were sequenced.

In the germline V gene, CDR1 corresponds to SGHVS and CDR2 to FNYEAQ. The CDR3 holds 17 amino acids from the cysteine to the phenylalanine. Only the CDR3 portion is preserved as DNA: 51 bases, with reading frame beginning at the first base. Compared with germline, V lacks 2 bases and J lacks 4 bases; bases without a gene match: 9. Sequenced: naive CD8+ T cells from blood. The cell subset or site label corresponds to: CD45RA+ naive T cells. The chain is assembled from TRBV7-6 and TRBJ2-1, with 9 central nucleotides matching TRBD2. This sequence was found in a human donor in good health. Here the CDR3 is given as CASSLPGALAGYNEQFF. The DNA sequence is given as TGTGCCAGCAGCTTACCCGGGGCGCTAGCGGGGTACAATGAGCAGTTCTTC.